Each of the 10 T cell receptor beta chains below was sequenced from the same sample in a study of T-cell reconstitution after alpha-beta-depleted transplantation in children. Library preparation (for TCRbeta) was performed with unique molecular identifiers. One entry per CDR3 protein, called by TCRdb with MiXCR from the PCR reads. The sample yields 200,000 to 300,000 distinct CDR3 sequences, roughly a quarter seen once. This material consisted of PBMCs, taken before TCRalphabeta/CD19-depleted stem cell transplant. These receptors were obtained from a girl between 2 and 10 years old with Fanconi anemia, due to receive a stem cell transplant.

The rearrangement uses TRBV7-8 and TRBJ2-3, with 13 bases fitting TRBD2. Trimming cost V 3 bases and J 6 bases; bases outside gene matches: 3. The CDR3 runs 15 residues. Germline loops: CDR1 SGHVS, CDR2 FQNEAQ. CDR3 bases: TGTGCCAGCAGCTTCCGACTAGCGGGGGGTGATACGCAGTATTTT. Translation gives CASSFRLAGGDTQYF.

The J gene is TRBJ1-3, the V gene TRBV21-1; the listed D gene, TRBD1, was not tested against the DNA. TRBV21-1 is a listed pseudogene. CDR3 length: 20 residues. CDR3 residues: CASSPNVLGDRRSSGNTIYF. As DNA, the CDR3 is TGTGCCAGCAGCCCAAACGTCCTTGGGGACAGGAGATCCTCTGGAAACACCATATATTTT.

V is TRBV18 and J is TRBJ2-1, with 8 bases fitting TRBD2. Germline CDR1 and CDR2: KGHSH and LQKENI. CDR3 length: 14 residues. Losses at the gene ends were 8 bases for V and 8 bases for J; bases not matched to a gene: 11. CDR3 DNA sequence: TGTGCCAGCGATAAAGCGGGAGTCGGTGATGAGCAGTTCTTC. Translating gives CASDKAGVGDEQFF.

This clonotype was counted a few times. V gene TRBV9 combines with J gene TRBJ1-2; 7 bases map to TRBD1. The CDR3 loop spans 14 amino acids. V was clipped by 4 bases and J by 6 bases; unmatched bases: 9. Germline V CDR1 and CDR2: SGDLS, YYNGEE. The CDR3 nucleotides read TGTGCCAGCAGCCTTACTAACAGGGGAGATGGCTACACCTTC. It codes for CASSLTNRGDGYTF.

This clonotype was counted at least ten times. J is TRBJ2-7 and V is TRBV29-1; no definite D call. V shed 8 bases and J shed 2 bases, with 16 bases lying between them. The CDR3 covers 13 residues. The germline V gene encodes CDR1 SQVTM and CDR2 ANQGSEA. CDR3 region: CSTLLGDTYEQYF. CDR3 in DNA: TGCAGCACTCTCCTTGGGGATACCTACGAGCAGTACTTC.

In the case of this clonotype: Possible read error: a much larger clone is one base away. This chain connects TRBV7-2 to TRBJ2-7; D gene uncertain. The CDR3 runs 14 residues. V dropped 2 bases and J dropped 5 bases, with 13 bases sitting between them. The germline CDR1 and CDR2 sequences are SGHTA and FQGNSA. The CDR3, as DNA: TGTGCCAGCAGCTTATGGGTTGTCCGTAACGAGCAGTACTTC. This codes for CASSLWVVRNEQYF.

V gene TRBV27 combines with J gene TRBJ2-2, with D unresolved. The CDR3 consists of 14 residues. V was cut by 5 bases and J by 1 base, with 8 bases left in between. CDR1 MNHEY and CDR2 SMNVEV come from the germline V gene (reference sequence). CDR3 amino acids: CASSSGVNTGELFF. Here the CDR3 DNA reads TGTGCCAGCAGTAGTGGGGTGAACACCGGGGAGCTGTTTTTT.

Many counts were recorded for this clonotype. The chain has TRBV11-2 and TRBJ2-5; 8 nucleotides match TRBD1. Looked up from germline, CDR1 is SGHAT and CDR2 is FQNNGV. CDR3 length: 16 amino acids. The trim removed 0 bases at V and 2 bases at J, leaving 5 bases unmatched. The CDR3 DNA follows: TGTGCCAGCAGCTTAGACCCCCAGGGGGCTCAAGAGACCCAGTACTTC. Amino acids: CASSLDPQGAQETQYF.

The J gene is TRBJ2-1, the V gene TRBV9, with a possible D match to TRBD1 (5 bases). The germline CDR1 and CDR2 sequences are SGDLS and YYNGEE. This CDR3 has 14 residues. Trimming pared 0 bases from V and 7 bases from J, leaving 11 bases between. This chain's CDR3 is CASSVGKRGNEQFF. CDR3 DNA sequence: TGTGCCAGCAGCGTAGGAAAAAGGGGTAATGAGCAGTTCTTC.

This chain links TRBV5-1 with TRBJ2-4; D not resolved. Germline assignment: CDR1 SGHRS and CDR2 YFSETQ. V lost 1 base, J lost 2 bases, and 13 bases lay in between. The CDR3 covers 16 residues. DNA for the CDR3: TGCGCCAGCAGCTTGACATCGACCACCTCCAAAAACATTCAGTACTTC. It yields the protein CASSLTSTTSKNIQYF.